This section outlines one T cell receptor beta chain sequence together with its context. It has no known antigen specificity. The sample holds no much larger clone one base away, and base qualities are not on file. The data derive from a study of blood T cell repertoires in COVID-19 (dated by TCRdb to 2020 to 2021). About the study as a whole: The collaborator samples originated in the United States, Italy and Spain and spanned the acute and convalescent phases of COVID-19. The prospective study material was composed of cDNA or gDNA derived from T cells, B-cell-depleted T cells, or PBMCs. The dataset comprised deeply sampled blood TCRbeta repertoires from subjects exposed to, actively infected with, or recovered from COVID-19. A freely available public database, intended as a resource for researchers studying the immune response to SARS-CoV-2, is where the repertoires were released. The samples were drawn from the first 160 participants of the ongoing ImmuneRACE study and from 950 to 1,500 subjects provided by 6 global collaborators. Nearly every sample came with metadata listing a de-identified subject ID, COVID-19 status, age in years and sex. Where available, HLA class I and class II types were taken from metadata supplied by the sample provider and were not determined by assay-based typing. Study-wide findings and limitations: How much clinical and demographic metadata was included differed by source and by participant, and the metadata was provided uncurated.

TCRbeta CDR3 regions were amplified from genomic DNA by means of the immunoSEQ Assay, a bias-controlled multiplex PCR. Turning to the authors' computational methods: The number of nucleated cells in each sample was estimated by amplification of reference gene primers within the assay. Sequence reads were collapsed and filtered to measure the absolute abundance of every unique TCRbeta CDR3 rearrangement. For each sample, productive Simpson clonality was calculated as the square root of Simpson's diversity index over productive rearrangements. TCRdb stores this immuneACCESS table with in-frame sequences only. Part of the clones is absent; in the studies checked, under half of the shortfall reflects unresolved V genes, and no reason is known for the rest. V and J calls and clone size are given by that table; D and trimming were obtained from the DNA. The sample yields about 220,000 clones; about 88% were counted once. About 1.9% of the sample goes to the ten largest clones.

The CDR3 runs 14 residues from the cysteine to the phenylalanine. The CDR3 DNA has 42 bases and is translated from base 1. Via the germline V gene, CDR1 is MDHEN and CDR2 SYDVKM. At the junction V is shortened by 2 bases and J by 6 bases; bases outside the gene matches: 4. Collaborating institutions collected whole blood in K2EDTA tubes following their own protocols. Collaborator samples were shipped for TCRbeta analysis as frozen whole blood, isolated PBMCs, or DNA extracted from either sample type. Sequencing was done on a sample of peripheral blood. This receptor was taken from a man aged 35-49 years with active or convalescent COVID-19. In this chain, TRBV28 is recombined with TRBJ1-5; 7 bases in between match TRBD1. This receptor carries the CDR3 CASSLRGGGQPQHF. The DNA sequence reads TGTGCCAGCAGTTTACGAGGGGGCGGTCAGCCCCAGCATTTT.